This TCR beta chain was sequenced for a study of blood T cell repertoires in COVID-19. About the study: Both acute and convalescent COVID-19 samples were obtained from the United States, Italy and Spain.

Original processing notes: Researchers report that nucleated cell counts were estimated from reference gene primer amplification. Repertoires were generated with immunoSEQ multiplex PCR, while TCRdb's copy carries only in-frame clones and drops some. The DNA gave D and trimming, while V, J and clone size come from that table. This table has approximately 230,000 clones, around 83% appearing once. Only a few counts were recorded for this clone. What was sequenced was peripheral blood. The sequence came from a man of 80 years or more with acute or convalescent COVID-19.

Written as DNA, the CDR3 is TGTGCCAGCAGCTTACCTCAAACAGGGAATCCCTACAATGAGCAGTTCTTC. It is translated as CASSLPQTGNPYNEQFF. The V call is TRBV13, the J call TRBJ2-1; possible D gene TRBD1, 6 bases. The CDR3 spans 17 residues. V was cut by 2 bases and J by 2 bases, with 16 bases left in between. Germline values: CDR1 PRHDT, CDR2 FYEKMQ (reference sequence). The variable domain in full, with the rest retrieved from reference TRBV13 and TRBJ2-1, is AAGVIQSPRHLIKEKRETATLKCYPIPRHDTVYWYQQGPGQDPQFLISFYEKMQSDKGSIPDRFSAQQFSDYHSELNMSSLELGDSALYFCASSLPQTGNPYNEQFFGPGTRLTVL.